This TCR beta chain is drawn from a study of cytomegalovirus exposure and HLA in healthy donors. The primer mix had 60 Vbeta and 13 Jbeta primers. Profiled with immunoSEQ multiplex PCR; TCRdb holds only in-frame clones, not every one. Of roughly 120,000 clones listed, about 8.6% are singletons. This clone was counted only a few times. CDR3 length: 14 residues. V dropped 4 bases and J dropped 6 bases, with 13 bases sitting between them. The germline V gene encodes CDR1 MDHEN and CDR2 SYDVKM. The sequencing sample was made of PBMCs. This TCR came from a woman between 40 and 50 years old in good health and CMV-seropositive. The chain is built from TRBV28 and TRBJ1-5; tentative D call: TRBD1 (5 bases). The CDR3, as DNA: TGTGCCAGCAGTTCGGCGGGGGGTGGTCAGCCCCAGCATTTT. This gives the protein CASSSAGGGQPQHF.